This T cell receptor beta chain was documented in a study of blood T cell repertoires in COVID-19. The repertoire was sequenced with immunoSEQ multiplex PCR; TCRdb's copy has only in-frame clones and lacks some. Here the sample spans over 200,000 clones, approximately 80% being singletons. The V gene lost 6 bases and the J gene lost 0 bases, with 5 bases spanning the gap. Germline CDR1 reads MDHEN; CDR2 reads SYDVKM. CDR3 size: 12 residues. The sequencing sample was made of peripheral blood. The sequence was collected from a woman at least 80 years old with COVID-19, enrolled during active disease. The chain joins TRBV28 to TRBJ1-1, with D uncertain. CDR3 DNA sequence: TGTGCCAGCAGGACTATGAACACTGAAGCTTTCTTT. This codes for CASRTMNTEAFF.